This entry is about one T cell receptor (beta chain). Fresh peripheral blood, under 13 ml, was the source of the PBMCs. Regions amplified from RNA transcripts were the TCR beta CDR3 regions. Initially, a first-round RT-PCR of the TCR CDR3 employed the HTBI primer set. TCRdb independently ran MiXCR on the multiplex PCR reads; one entry per CDR3 protein. Among 600,000 to 650,000 distinct CDR3 sequences listed, less than 25% were seen once. The sample belongs to a study of T cells in Graves' hyperthyroidism and ophthalmopathy. Study overall: Peripheral blood was drawn at first diagnosis, prior to all treatment.

Germline CDR1 SGHDN, CDR2 FVKESK. J was trimmed by 2 bases and V by 6 bases; bases with no gene match: 11. The CDR3 has 16 amino acids. The chain links TRBV14 to TRBJ1-1; 8 positions match TRBD1. Material: blood. The receptor was isolated from a man in his thirties or forties with Graves' ophthalmopathy. CDR3 DNA sequence: TGTGCCAGCAGTCCTGGACAGGGCGTTATAAACACTGAAGCTTTCTTT. Protein sequence: CASSPGQGVINTEAFF.